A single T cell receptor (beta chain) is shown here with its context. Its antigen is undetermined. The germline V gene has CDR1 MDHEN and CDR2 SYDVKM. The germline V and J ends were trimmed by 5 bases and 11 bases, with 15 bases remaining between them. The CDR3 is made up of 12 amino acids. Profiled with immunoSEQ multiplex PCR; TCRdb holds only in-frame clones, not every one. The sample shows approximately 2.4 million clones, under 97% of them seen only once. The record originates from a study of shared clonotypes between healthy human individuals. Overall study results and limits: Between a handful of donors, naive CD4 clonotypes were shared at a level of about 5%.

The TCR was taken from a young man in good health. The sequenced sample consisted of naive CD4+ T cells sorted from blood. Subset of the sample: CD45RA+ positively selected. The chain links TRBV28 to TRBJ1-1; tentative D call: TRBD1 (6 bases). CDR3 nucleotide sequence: TGTGCCAGCAGTGGAGGGGGAGTCAGGGCTTTCTTT. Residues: CASSGGGVRAFF.